The 2 T cell receptor beta chains presented below share a single source sample, sequenced in a study of blood T cells in healthy people across ages. Alongside a J-beta primer mix, a sample-barcoded 5' primer served in a second PCR lasting roughly 6 to 11 cycles. Using its own MiXCR run on the 5' RACE reads, TCRdb lists one record per CDR3 protein. The sample consists of about 1.5 million distinct CDR3 sequences, about 43% of them appearing once. The sequenced sample consisted of blood. These receptor sequences come from a woman between 18 and 29 years old in good health.

The chain has TRBV20-1 and TRBJ2-3; 10 bases are shared with TRBD2. V gave up 6 bases and J gave up 0 bases; unmatched junction bases: 6. CDR3 length: 15 amino acids. Germline V gene sequence: CDR1 DFQATT, CDR2 SNEGSKA (reference sequence). The CDR3, as DNA: TGCAGTGCACCCGGACTAGCGGTTAGCACAGATACGCAGTATTTT. Its protein product is CSAPGLAVSTDTQYF.

The chain joins TRBV6-6 to TRBJ1-3; D gene uncertain. The V end was cut by 5 bases, the J end by 0 bases, with 5 bases between. Germline values: CDR1 MNHNY, CDR2 SVGAGI (reference sequence). This CDR3 is 13 amino acids long. The CDR3 loop reads CASSPFSGNTIYF. The CDR3 DNA reads as TGTGCCAGCAGTCCCTTCTCTGGAAACACCATATATTTT.